This T cell receptor (beta chain) was documented in a study of CD8 T cells in Susac syndrome. Germline CDR1 is LGHDT and CDR2 is YNNKEL (reference sequence). Trimming took 0 bases from V and 6 from J, leaving 9 bases between them. There are 14 residues in the CDR3. Negative isolation yielded CD4+ and CD8+ T cells, and FACS enriched TEMRA cells. RNA totalling about 0.45 to 1 ug underwent reverse transcription with random hexamers. TCRdb independently ran MiXCR on the immunoSEQ multiplex PCR reads; one entry per CDR3 protein. Of 150,000 to 200,000 distinct CDR3 sequences listed, 90% to 96% are singletons.

The specimen was CD4+ T cells from PBMCs. This receptor was obtained from a human donor with multiple sclerosis. V and J are TRBV3-1 and TRBJ1-5; possible D gene TRBD1, 5 bases. The CDR3 region has the DNA TGTGCCAGCAGCCAAGAGCCGGGGGGTCAGCCCCAGCATTTT. This translates into CASSQEPGGQPQHF.